The clone carrying this T cell receptor (beta chain) was detected a few times. As yet, its antigen is unknown. This entry is derived from a study of T-cell memory formation after mild COVID-19. Turning to the study itself: Largely donor-specific sequence clusters came from a couple of donors. Notes on the study in general: Nothing confirmed that second-wave clones peaking on day 37 were specific for SARS-CoV-2. Mainly in CM and EM were contracting CD4+ clones; CD8+ were in EMRA. Pre-infection memory contained some responding clones, which suggested that cross-reactive memory had joined.

V was pared by 0 bases and J by 6 bases, with 9 bases between. The CDR3 loop spans 14 amino acids. Germline CDR1 and CDR2: MNHEY and SVGAGI. Using its own MiXCR run on the 5' RACE reads, TCRdb lists one record per CDR3 protein. The sample has around 500,000 distinct CDR3 sequences, 15% to 20% seen once. The rearrangement links TRBV6-5 to TRBJ1-5; D ambiguous. Material for sequencing was PBMCs or a T cell subset sorted from them (not recorded which). The origin of this receptor is an adult woman who had mild COVID-19 (a few samples of this study predate the infection). Cell type and time point are not known. The CDR3 is CASSYSDGIQPQHF. The CDR3 DNA reads TGTGCCAGCAGTTACTCGGACGGGATTCAGCCCCAGCATTTT.